This section outlines one T cell receptor beta chain sequence together with its context. Its recognized antigen is unknown. Per-base qualities were not stored, and no clone one base away is much larger. Frozen genomic DNA underwent high-throughput TCRbeta CDR3 sequencing by immunoSEQ, including PCR amplification, mapping, bias correction and internal controls. The source study handled its data this way. Only productive rearrangements were retained, and each unique TCRbeta sequence was defined by its CDR3 nucleotide sequence together with its V and J gene. A sequence counted as donor-reactive only if the sequence showed at least 5-fold expansion in CFSE-low cells compared with unstimulated pre-transplant cells and had a frequency of at least 0.01%. To ensure at least 90% detection power, minimum frequency thresholds were set for each subject based on that subject's lowest-template unstimulated sample. Jensen-Shannon divergence between the top 1000 TCRbeta sequences post-transplant and pre-transplant was used to measure repertoire turnover. Changes in detection of donor-reactive sequences were assessed with two-sided Fisher's exact tests. Held by TCRdb, this immuneACCESS table contains in-frame sequences only and omits some clones. Under half of the omission traces to an unresolved V gene where checked; the cause of the rest is unknown. For V, J and clone size, that table is used; D and trimming come from the DNA. The sample table shows around 110,000 clones, and 90% are seen once. The top ten hold around 0.8% of the sample.

There are 15 amino acids in the CDR3, from cysteine to phenylalanine inclusive. Here the CDR3 DNA is all that survives: 45 bases in frame from base 1. The data are from a study of T cell clones after liver transplantation (dated by TCRdb to between 2019 and 2020). A note on the overall study: ITN030ST, the source of the samples, was a randomized trial that attempted immunosuppression withdrawal within 2 years of liver transplantation. Three of the eight recipients were HCV-positive; the others were transplanted for non-autoimmune, non-viral indications. Tolerance meant complete immunosuppression withdrawal for at least one year without liver enzymes rising beyond twice the upper limit of normal. Donor-reactive T cell clones were identified using TCRbeta sequencing after a pre-transplant mixed lymphocyte reaction and were then followed in post-transplant blood. Third party-reactive TCRbeta sequences from pre-transplant MLRs were also identified as an antigen-independent comparator for donor-reactive sequences. Until randomization at 12-24 months post-transplant, subjects were given standard immunosuppression, with no induction therapy. Blood samples were collected pre-transplant, pre-randomization before withdrawal, and post-randomization after either full withdrawal or failed withdrawal. The studied cohort comprised 8 liver transplant recipients, 3 classified as tolerant and 5 as non-tolerant. Here is what the overall study found, with its caveats: When repertoire turnover was accounted for, significantly reduced detection of donor-reactive sequences was found in 7 of 8 subjects for CD4 and in 8 of 8 subjects for CD8. Because no allograft tissue specimens were available, donor-reactive T cells may have migrated into the graft instead of being deleted. Because of small, heterogeneous patient numbers and non-standardized post-transplant time points, the conclusions were only preliminary. In two subjects, low numbers of available donor cells limited the measurable donor-reactive repertoire. A significant post-transplant decrease in circulating donor-reactive CD4 TCRbeta sequences was observed in 5 of 8 subjects, irrespective of tolerance or HCV status. Donor-reactive sequences declined more than third party-reactive ones, suggesting partial antigen-specific deletion unrelated to withdrawal success.

Thawed unstimulated PBMCs were stained for CD3, CD4 and CD8 and FACS-sorted into CD3+CD4+ and CD3+CD8+ populations. Randomization to immunosuppression withdrawal applied to every one of the 8 studied subjects. The Qiagen DNeasy Blood and Tissue Kit was used for isolation of genomic DNA. The sequence is built from TRBV1 and TRBJ2-2; the table's D call, TRBD1, was not checked against the DNA. TRBV1 is listed as a pseudogene. This clonotype was obtained from a human patient who received a liver transplant. After a transplant, certain T cells may trace back to the graft donor. The sequenced sample was CD4+ T cells from blood, obtained 12 months after liver transplant. The bases are TGCACCAGCAGCCAAGCTACAGGGGCCACCGGGGAGCTGTTTTTT. This codes for CTSSQATGATGELFF.